This T cell receptor (beta chain) was sequenced in a study of blood T cell repertoires in COVID-19 (dated by TCRdb to 2018 to 2020). Some background on the complete study: The collaborator samples originated in the United States, Italy and Spain and spanned the acute and convalescent phases of COVID-19. The material from the prospective study consisted of cDNA or gDNA derived from T cells, B-cell-depleted T cells, or PBMCs. The dataset comprised deeply sampled blood TCRbeta repertoires from subjects exposed to, actively infected with, or recovered from COVID-19. A freely available public database, intended as a resource for researchers studying the immune response to SARS-CoV-2, is where the repertoires were released. The samples were drawn from two sources: the first 160 participants of the ongoing ImmuneRACE study, and some 1,300 subjects contributed by 6 global collaborators. Nearly every sample came with metadata listing a de-identified subject ID, COVID-19 status, age in years and sex. Where available, HLA class I and class II types were obtained from metadata supplied by the sample provider rather than from assay-based typing. What the work shows at the level of the full study, not this receptor alone: The quantity of clinical and demographic metadata differed by source and by participant and was supplied without curation.

Collaborating institutions collected whole blood in K2EDTA tubes following their own protocols. For TCRbeta analysis, collaborator samples were shipped as frozen whole blood, as isolated PBMCs, or as DNA extracted from either sample type. Relative to germline, V is 5 bases shorter and J is 5 bases shorter, with 14 bases between their ends. The germline V gene encodes CDR1 SGHRS and CDR2 YFSETQ. Taken from cysteine to phenylalanine, the CDR3 has 15 residues. Only the CDR3 portion is preserved as DNA: 45 bases, with reading frame beginning at the first base. The immunoSEQ Assay, a bias-controlled multiplex PCR, was used to amplify TCRbeta CDR3 regions from genomic DNA. Turning to the authors' computational methods: Nucleated cell counts per sample were estimated from amplification of reference gene primers within the assay. To quantify the absolute abundance of each unique TCRbeta CDR3 rearrangement, sequence reads were collapsed and filtered. For each sample, productive Simpson clonality was calculated as the square root of Simpson's diversity index across productive rearrangements. This immuneACCESS table, as held by TCRdb, lists in-frame sequences with V and J called but not all clones. Of the missing ones, under half trace to an unresolved V gene in checked studies; the others have no known cause. V, J and clone size reflect that table, while D and trimming were determined from the DNA. Recorded for this sample are more than 85,000 clones; 84% of them occurred a single time. The leading ten clones occupy roughly 7% of the sample.

Comments on this clone: Which antigen it targets is not known. No qualities accompany the bases; no much larger clone lies one base away.

This chain joins TRBV5-1 to TRBJ1-6; perhaps TRBD1 is the D gene, with 6 bases matching. The sample consisted of peripheral blood. This receptor was taken from a woman aged 45-59 years with acute or convalescent COVID-19. The CDR3 amino acid sequence is: CASSSGDIDNSPLHF. In nucleotides, the sequence is TGCGCCAGCAGTTCAGGGGACATCGATAATTCACCCCTCCACTTT.